This T cell receptor beta chain was identified during a study of blood T cell repertoires in COVID-19 (dated by TCRdb to 2018 to 2021). With regard to the full study: Collaborator samples came from the United States, Italy and Spain and covered acute and convalescent phases of COVID-19. The material from the prospective study consisted of cDNA or gDNA derived from T cells, B-cell-depleted T cells, or PBMCs. The dataset comprised deeply sampled blood TCRbeta repertoires from subjects exposed to, actively infected with, or recovered from COVID-19. A freely available public database, intended as a resource for researchers studying the immune response to SARS-CoV-2, is where the repertoires were released. The samples were drawn from the first 160 participants of the ongoing ImmuneRACE study and from 950 to 1,500 subjects provided by 6 global collaborators. Sample metadata almost always included a de-identified subject ID, COVID-19 status, age in years and sex. HLA class I and class II types, where available, came from metadata supplied by the sample provider rather than from assay-based typing.

TCRbeta CDR3 regions were amplified from genomic DNA by means of the immunoSEQ Assay, a bias-controlled multiplex PCR. From the authors' description of their analysis: The number of nucleated cells in each sample was estimated from the amplification of reference gene primers within the assay. Sequence reads were collapsed and filtered to measure the absolute abundance of every unique TCRbeta CDR3 rearrangement. For each sample, productive Simpson clonality was calculated by taking the square root of Simpson's diversity index across productive rearrangements. The table comes from immuneACCESS by way of TCRdb, which keeps in-frame sequences with V and J called. Part of the clones is missing from these tables; in studies checked, under half for an unresolved V gene and the rest for unknown reasons. That table is the source of V, J and clone size, and D and trimming were worked out from the DNA. The sample yields under 200,000 clones; 82% were counted once. The ten largest account for about 5% of the sample.

V is cut by 6 bases and J by 6 bases, and the space between the germline ends is 14 bases. Via the germline V gene, CDR1 is SQVTM and CDR2 ANQGSEA. From cysteine to phenylalanine, the CDR3 is 13 amino acids long. This entry keeps only the CDR3 DNA: 39 bases, framed from base 1. Participants in the prospective study were enrolled through a virtual design, were aged roughly 18 to 95 years, and lived in roughly 24 United States geographic areas. To assign participants to cohorts, the prospective study relied on clinical history that participants themselves reported in a screening survey and a study questionnaire. In the prospective study, whole blood, serum and a nasopharyngeal or oropharyngeal swab were collected from each participant by mobile phlebotomists. Additional blood draws and questionnaires over an approximately two-month period could optionally be provided by prospective study participants. Blood samples from the prospective study were shipped frozen or at room temperature prior to DNA extraction.

To note about this clone: Its antigen is not yet known. Base quality data are lacking; no much larger clone is found one base away.

Paper-wide results and their limitations: How much clinical and demographic metadata was included differed by source and by participant, and the metadata was provided uncurated.

The receptor was isolated from an older woman with acute COVID-19. The material sequenced was PBMCs or T cells enriched from blood (not recorded which). The chain links TRBV29-1 with TRBJ2-2, with the D gene too uncertain to name. The CDR3 protein sequence reads: CSVAPRMAGELFF. The DNA sequence reads TGCAGCGTGGCCCCCAGGATGGCCGGGGAGCTGTTTTTT.